This T cell receptor (beta chain) derives from a study of blood T cell repertoires in COVID-19. Study details: Samples came from the United States, Italy and Spain, spanning acute and convalescent COVID-19. PBMCs, B-cell-depleted T cells, or T cells were the source of the cDNA or gDNA that made up the material.

Trimming stripped 0 bases from V and 4 bases from J, with 12 bases between. The CDR3 sequence is 15 residues long. Germline loops: CDR1 MNHEY, CDR2 SVGEGT. Profiled with immunoSEQ multiplex PCR; TCRdb holds only in-frame clones, not every one. The table has 130,000 or so clones, roughly 88% seen once; the top ten hold 3.5% to 5%. The source material was peripheral blood. The chain is built from TRBV6-2 or TRBV6-3 and TRBJ1-2; no firm D call. The origin of this receptor is a man aged 35 to 55 with acute or convalescent COVID-19. CDR3 sequence reads: CASSYSTAGSYGYTF. The DNA of the CDR3 is TGTGCCAGCAGTTACTCGACGGCAGGCAGCTATGGCTACACCTTC.